Below, one T cell receptor (beta chain) is given with its context. Generated by immunoSEQ multiplex PCR, the TCRdb table keeps only in-frame clones and is missing some. The profile shows tens of thousands of clones, 85% of them singletons. This entry is derived from a study of OX40 agonist ivuxolimab in advanced cancers. About the research overall: Intravenous ivuxolimab was administered to patients every 2 weeks at 0.01 to 10 mg/kg. Two cutaneous melanoma patients and one hepatocellular carcinoma patient, three in all, had partial responses.

The sequences come from CD4+ or CD8+ T cells sorted from blood, collected in a trial of the OX40 agonist ivuxolimab. The clonotype originates from an adult with an advanced solid tumor such as melanoma, head and neck, liver or kidney cancer.

CDR3 sequence: CASSQERVFSYEQYF. The CDR3 DNA is TGTGCCAGCAGCCAAGAGAGGGTGTTTTCGTACGAGCAGTACTTC. The V and J genes are TRBV14 and TRBJ2-7; D might be TRBD2 (5 bases). Trimming took off 0 bases at V and 4 bases at J, with 13 bases between the two ends. Germline V lookup: CDR1 SGHDN, CDR2 FVKESK. This CDR3 has 15 amino acids.